This T cell receptor (beta chain) was profiled in a study of radiation and T cells in renal cell carcinoma (dated by TCRdb to between 2020 and 2021). Looking at the study overall: The samples were obtained from a clinical trial, where primary renal cell carcinomas were treated with 15 Gy stereotactic body radiation therapy and then removed by nephrectomy 4 weeks afterward. Across all 50 or so samples, under 5,000,000 unique CDR3 nucleotide sequences encoding roughly 2.7 million unique CDR3 amino acid sequences were identified. TCR beta sequencing covered over 50 samples in total, comprising some 26 tumors and about 27 peripheral blood samples.

TCR beta libraries were generated from genomic DNA with the immunoSEQ kit, following the manufacturer's recommendations. For library preparation, a first multiplex PCR was performed with proprietary primers, followed by a second PCR in which unique barcodes were added, and bead cleanups were performed after each round. A positive control reaction and a negative control reaction, both provided in the kit, were run with every batch of samples. The final libraries underwent checking on an Agilent 4200 TapeStation D1000 ScreenTape, volumetric pooling, and quantification by qPCR. Sequencing was performed on an Illumina NextSeq500 with a MidOutput 150-cycle cartridge, and 156 Read1 and 15 Index1 cycles were run with kit custom primers. The pooled library was loaded at around 1 pM with around 20% PhiX control spiked in. In the original analysis: The vendor-processed data were analyzed in R, and a clonotype was defined as all T cells that share the same CDR3 nucleotide sequence. In the clone abundance analyses, frequencies in each sample were normalized to that sample's 10,000 most abundant clones. Public T cell clones, averaging fewer than five per sample, were removed before analysis. Tumor-enriched clonotypes and baseline blood-enriched clonotypes were defined as those with an abundance difference of at least 32-fold between compartments. A beta-binomial differential abundance model was used to identify clonotypes that were expanded or contracted between blood time points. Tumor-blood repertoire similarity was measured with the Baroni-Urbani and Buser coefficient, and groups were compared using two-tailed Wilcoxon tests in R. Held by TCRdb, this immuneACCESS table contains in-frame sequences only and omits some clones. Under half of the omission traces to an unresolved V gene where checked; the cause of the rest is unknown. V and J calls and clone size are as listed in that table; D and trimming were resolved from the DNA. The table for this sample lists about 140,000 clones; 83% of them were counted only once. The ten biggest clones cover less than 25% of the sample.

The full study reports these points: In blood, the top tumor clonotypes increased between baseline and 2 weeks post-radiation and then shrank by 4 weeks, which suggests that tumor-resident clones expanded only transiently. With a single-armed trial design, the study had no way to address how radiation dose or scheduling affects the TCR repertoire. No pretreatment tumor biopsies were available, so the baseline intratumoral presence of clonotypes could not be determined. Blood repertoire dynamics were not followed beyond 4 weeks after treatment.

Taken with the paper, the label for time point translates to: baseline pretreatment blood. Reading the label with the study, this specimen's treatment or condition is: 15 Gy SBRT to primary tumor, nephrectomy 4 weeks later. To follow tumor-enriched clonotypes, peripheral blood was collected serially from radiation-treated patients at baseline and again at 2 weeks and 4 weeks after SBRT. Renal cell carcinoma with clear cell pathology was present in all patients. The QIAamp DNA Blood Mini Kit (Qiagen) was used to prepare genomic DNA for TCR sequencing. The analyses included only samples that passed all quality control checks. As to this clone: Its target antigen remains unknown. Base qualities are not recorded, but no much larger clone differs from it by a single base.

CDR1 and CDR2 are drawn from the germline V gene: SGHTA, FQGNSA. Its CDR3 holds 13 amino acids, cysteine through phenylalanine. Only the CDR3 part of the read is kept: 39 bases, read in frame from the first base. V and J are truncated by 3 bases and 10 bases respectively, leaving an intervening sequence of 13 bases. This chain joins TRBV7-2 to TRBJ1-5, and perhaps TRBD1 as D gene, on 6 matching bases. The receptor was derived from a woman aged 50 to 60 with renal cell carcinoma. The material sequenced was blood, taken from a patient whose treatment included radiotherapy and nephrectomy. The CDR3 corresponds to CASSLDRTDPQHF. The DNA is TGTGCCAGCAGCTTGGACAGAACTGACCCCCAGCATTTT.